The 27 T cell receptor beta chains presented below share a single source sample, sequenced in a study of T cells in Graves' hyperthyroidism and ophthalmopathy. The source material, RNA transcripts, was used to amplify TCR beta CDR3 regions. A first-round RT-PCR of the TCR CDR3 used the HTBI primer set. TCRdb re-called the multiplex PCR reads through MiXCR, storing one row per CDR3 protein. The table lists 700,000 to 850,000 distinct CDR3 sequences, roughly a third of them singletons. The sample consisted of blood. These receptors originate from a woman in her thirties or forties with Graves' hyperthyroidism.

Worth noting for this clonotype: Being one base from a much bigger clone, this may be a read error. The rearrangement links TRBV5-1 to TRBJ2-7; 7 nucleotides agree with TRBD1. J lost 6 bases, V lost 4 bases, and 10 bases had no gene match. This CDR3 region has 14 residues. CDR1 and CDR2 from the germline V gene are SGHRS and YFSETQ. CDR3 region: CASSPGQSVCEQYF. The CDR3 region has the DNA TGCGCCAGCAGCCCGGGACAGTCGGTATGCGAGCAGTACTTC. Drawing the rest from reference TRBV5-1 and TRBJ2-7, the complete variable domain is KAGVTQTPRYLIKTRGQQVTLSCSPISGHRSVSWYQQTPGQGLQFLFEYFSETQRNKGNFPGRFSGRQFSNSRSEMNVSTLELGDSALYLCASSPGQSVCEQYFGPGTRLTVT.

The chain couples TRBV7-2 to TRBJ2-3; D remains unclear. CDR3 length: 12 residues. Per germline, CDR1 SGHTA and CDR2 FQGNSA. With 5 bases removed from V and 2 bases from J, the gap between germline ends came to 5 bases. The CDR3, as DNA: TGTGCCAGCAGCATATTCACAGATACGCAGTATTTT. This codes for CASSIFTDTQYF.

The rearrangement links TRBV7-2 to TRBJ2-5, with TRBD2 matching 10 bases. V lost 5 bases to trimming and J lost 4 bases; unmatched junction nucleotides: 13. Germline CDR1 reads SGHTA; CDR2 reads FQGNSA. The CDR3 has 17 amino acids. This CDR3 reads CASSPSGRVLLRETQYF. DNA for the CDR3: TGTGCCAGCAGCCCAAGCGGGAGGGTCCTACTAAGAGAGACCCAGTACTTC.

This clonotype was detected only once. The chain employs TRBV10-3 and TRBJ2-3; TRBD2 agrees at 10 bases. The CDR3 consists of 18 residues. Germline V gene sequence: CDR1 ENHRY, CDR2 SYGVKD. The trim removed 0 bases at V and 4 bases at J, leaving 10 bases unmatched. The CDR3 spells CAISESRASGSGADTQYF. CDR3 in DNA: TGTGCCATCAGTGAGTCCCGGGCTAGCGGGAGCGGCGCAGATACGCAGTATTTT.

This clonotype was recorded many times. The rearrangement links TRBV6-1 to TRBJ2-7; no definite D call. Germline V gene lookup returns CDR1 MNHNS and CDR2 SASEGT. There are 13 residues in the CDR3. The V gene lost 8 bases and the J gene lost 1 base, with 12 bases spanning the gap. The CDR3 DNA reads TGTGCCAGCCTCGGTATTTGGTCCTACGAGCAGTACTTC. Residues: CASLGIWSYEQYF.

The table lists this clonotype with a few counts. The chain couples TRBV12-3 or TRBV12-4 to TRBJ2-7; TRBD1 is a possible D gene (5 bases). This CDR3 comprises 13 residues. Trimming removed 0 bases at V and 5 bases at J, with 8 bases between. The CDR3 sequence is CASSLARAHEQYF. Here the CDR3 DNA reads TGTGCCAGCAGTTTAGCCAGGGCACACGAGCAGTACTTC.

The V gene is TRBV28, the J gene TRBJ1-5; tentative D call: TRBD1 (5 bases). This CDR3 region has 16 residues. Germline CDR1 is MDHEN and CDR2 is SYDVKM. The V gene lost 3 bases and the J gene lost 3 bases, with 15 bases spanning the gap. The DNA for the CDR3 is TGTGCCAGCAGTTTTCCGGGAGGGGCCGACAATCAGCCCCAGCATTTT. Translating it yields CASSFPGGADNQPQHF.

The sample holds many counts of this clonotype. For the CDR3, the DNA is TGTGCCAGCAGCTTACAGGGAAGCTCCTATAATTCACCCCTCCACTTT. Translating it yields CASSLQGSSYNSPLHF. The chain links TRBV7-2 to TRBJ1-6; D may be TRBD1 (5 bases). Trimming removed 2 bases at V and 0 bases at J, with 8 bases between. The CDR3 covers 16 residues. CDR1 SGHTA and CDR2 FQGNSA come from the germline V gene.

This clonotype was detected once. The chain combines TRBV20-1 with TRBJ2-5, with TRBD2 identical over 12 bases. Looked up from germline, CDR1 is DFQATT and CDR2 is SNEGSKA (reference sequence). Trimming cost V 5 bases and J 4 bases; bases outside gene matches: 8. This CDR3 is built from 15 residues. The CDR3 protein is CSAVGLAGGPETQYF. The CDR3 DNA is TGCAGTGCTGTGGGGCTAGCGGGGGGGCCAGAGACCCAGTACTTC.

This clonotype has a handful of counts. A much larger clone lies a single base off, so this may be a read error. CDR3 coding DNA: TGTGCCATCAGTGAGTCGAGTCGAGTGGTGGTGGCCTTC. Encoded protein: CAISESSRVVVAF. The chain combines TRBV10-3 with TRBJ1-2; D remains unclear. Germline assignment: CDR1 ENHRY and CDR2 SYGVKD. This CDR3 is 13 amino acids long.

This chain links TRBV12-3 or TRBV12-4 with TRBJ2-5; 9 bases agree with TRBD1. Trimming cost V 5 bases and J 5 bases; bases outside gene matches: 24. This CDR3 contains 20 residues. In nucleotides, the CDR3 is TGTGCCAGCAGTCCCCGGGACAGGGCGTTCTATGACGGGGTGTACGAGACCCAGTACTTC. Its protein product is CASSPRDRAFYDGVYETQYF.

This clonotype was recorded a few times. The chain couples TRBV11-3 to TRBJ1-1; no clear D gene. Germline CDR1 reads SGHNT; CDR2 reads YENEEA. The CDR3 has 14 residues. V was pared by 3 bases and J by 4 bases, with 12 bases between. CDR3 sequence: CASSFVDLSTEAFF. CDR3 bases: TGTGCCAGCAGCTTCGTCGACCTTTCCACTGAAGCTTTCTTT.

The chain has TRBV10-3 and TRBJ1-5, with D unclear. Trimming left V 0 bases short and J 4 bases short, with 7 bases between. The CDR3 is 14 amino acids. In germline, CDR1 is ENHRY, CDR2 SYGVKD. CDR3 amino acids: CAISESESNQPQHF. In DNA, the CDR3 is TGTGCCATCAGTGAGTCGGAAAGTAATCAGCCCCAGCATTTT.

The chain recombines TRBV9 with TRBJ2-2, with a tentative D call TRBD2 (6 bases). V lost 2 bases, J lost 0 bases, and 17 bases lay in between. Germline lookup yields CDR1 SGDLS and CDR2 YYNGEE. The CDR3 contains 18 residues. CDR3 residues: CASSVFAGRGANTGELFF. In DNA form, the CDR3 reads TGTGCCAGCAGCGTGTTCGCGGGGCGCGGGGCGAACACCGGGGAGCTGTTTTTT.

The genes are TRBV9 and TRBJ2-2, with D unclear. The V and J ends lost 4 bases and 11 bases respectively, with 9 bases between them. In germline, CDR1 is SGDLS, CDR2 YYNGEE. This CDR3 has 11 amino acids. CDR3 protein: CASSSHGELFF. The CDR3 DNA sequence: TGTGCCAGCAGCTCCCATGGTGAGCTGTTTTTT.

Comments on this clonotype: A much larger clone lies a single base off, so this may be a read error. The chain links TRBV7-2 to TRBJ2-6; D remains ambiguous. Germline V gene lookup returns CDR1 SGHTA and CDR2 FQGNSA. Trimming pared 5 bases from V and 4 bases from J, leaving 18 bases between. There are 17 residues in the CDR3. In nucleotides, the CDR3 is TGTGCCAGCAGCAAACGTACAAGGATCTCCGGGGCCAACGTCCTGACTTTC. It translates to CASSKRTRISGANVLTF. The entire variable domain, with the rest obtained from reference TRBV7-2 and TRBJ2-6, is as follows: GAGVSQSPSNKVTEKGKDVELRCDPISGHTALYWYRQSLGQGLEFLIYFQGNSAPDKSGLPSDRFSAERTGGSVSTLTIQRTQQEDSAVYLCASSKRTRISGANVLTFGAGSRLTVL.

This clonotype has only a few counts. This chain uses TRBV7-2 with TRBJ1-1, with D unclear. V lost 4 bases and J lost 3, with 15 bases in between. The CDR3 consists of 15 residues. The germline gives CDR1 SGHTA, CDR2 FQGNSA. CDR3 protein: CASSWTPGRDTEAFF. Written as DNA, the CDR3 is TGTGCCAGCAGCTGGACTCCGGGGAGGGACACTGAAGCTTTCTTT.

V usage is TRBV10-3 and J usage is TRBJ1-6; no clear D. V was cut by 10 bases and J by 0 bases, with 13 bases left in between. The CDR3 has 15 residues. CDR1 and CDR2 from the germline V gene are ENHRY and SYGVKD. The chain's CDR3 is CASKPPSSYNSPLHF. The CDR3 DNA reads as TGTGCCAGCAAGCCTCCAAGCTCCTATAATTCACCCCTCCACTTT.

This clonotype occurred many times. The chain recombines TRBV7-3 with TRBJ1-1; D call uncertain. V lost 7 bases and J lost 9, with 15 bases in between. Germline-derived CDR1 and CDR2 are SGHTA and FQGTGA. CDR3 size: 12 residues. DNA of the CDR3: TGTGCCAGCAACTCGGAGAGACTTAAAGCTTTCTTT. Its protein is CASNSERLKAFF.

This clonotype was detected many times. V and J are TRBV5-6 and TRBJ1-1; D may be TRBD1 (5 bases). Trimming pared 5 bases from V and 4 bases from J, leaving 15 bases between. Germline values: CDR1 SGHDT, CDR2 YYEEEE. The CDR3 is 14 amino acids. The CDR3: CASRREGKATEAFF. The DNA of the CDR3 is TGTGCCAGCAGACGGGAGGGGAAGGCCACTGAAGCTTTCTTT.

This clonotype has a count of ten or more. The chain carries TRBV6-5 and TRBJ2-7; no firm D call. V dropped 2 bases and J dropped 1 base, with 6 bases sitting between them. Germline CDR1 is MNHEY and CDR2 is SVGAGI. This CDR3 comprises 13 residues. CDR3 nucleotide sequence: TGTGCCAGCAGTTACGGCGTATCCTACGAGCAGTACTTC. Translated, it gives CASSYGVSYEQYF.

Of note for this clonotype: The junction departs from the called germline gene at one end, perhaps through a read error. The chain uses TRBV10-2 and TRBJ2-6, with 10 bases fitting TRBD1. CDR3 length equals 15 residues. Germline-derived CDR1 and CDR2 are WSHSY and SAAADI. The CDR3 loop is CASSRQGAGGNVLTF. The CDR3 DNA reads TGCGCCAGCAGTCGACAGGGGGCCGGGGGCAACGTCCTGACTTTC.

This clonotype has at least ten counts. V gene TRBV5-1 combines with J gene TRBJ2-7; TRBD1 agrees at 8 bases. The V and J ends lost 6 bases and 4 bases, in that order; junction bases with no gene match: 9. CDR3 size: 14 residues. Germline CDR1 and CDR2: SGHRS and YFSETQ. The CDR3 sequence: CASTTGQGTYEQYF. As DNA, the CDR3 is TGCGCCAGCACTACAGGACAGGGAACGTACGAGCAGTACTTC.

This clonotype was observed a handful of times. This chain connects TRBV6-5 to TRBJ2-7; 10 bases are shared with TRBD2. The CDR3 is 15 amino acids. V was pared by 6 bases and J by 3 bases, with 8 bases of the junction left unmatched. Germline loops: CDR1 MNHEY, CDR2 SVGAGI. The chain's CDR3 is CASSKSERGGYEQYF. In DNA, the CDR3 is TGTGCCAGCAGCAAAAGTGAGCGGGGGGGCTACGAGCAGTACTTC.

As to this clonotype: This could be a read error, since a much larger clone is one nucleotide away. This chain uses TRBV19 with TRBJ1-2, with unresolved D. The CDR3 contains 12 residues. CDR1 and CDR2 (germline): LNHDA, SQIVND (reference sequence). DNA of the CDR3: TGTGCCAGTAGTCTCTGGCGGGTTGGCTACAACTTC. Protein sequence: CASSLWRVGYNF. Together with reference TRBV19 and TRBJ1-2, the CDR3 gives the full variable domain: DGGITQSPKYLFRKEGQNVTLSCEQNLNHDAMYWYRQDPGQGLRLIYYSQIVNDFQKGDIAEGYSVSREKKESFPLTVTSAQKNPTAFYLCASSLWRVGYNFGSGTRLTVV.

This clonotype came up once. It may be a read error: a sequence one base away is much more abundant. The V and J genes are TRBV7-2 and TRBJ1-5; D possibly corresponds to TRBD1 (5 bases). CDR3 length: 14 amino acids. Germline-derived CDR1 and CDR2 are SGHTA and FQGNSA. V was trimmed by 8 bases and J by 3 bases, leaving 14 bases between them. The CDR3 region is CASGPDSANQPQHF. CDR3 nucleotide sequence: TGTGCCAGCGGACCCGACAGTGCCAATCAGCCCCAGCATTTT.

This clonotype has a handful of counts. This chain connects TRBV12-5 to TRBJ2-2; no reliable D call. The CDR3 totals 12 residues. From germline, CDR1 is LGHNT and CDR2 FRNRAP. Trimming cost V 7 bases and J 0 bases, with 3 bases left between them. The CDR3 DNA sequence: TGTGCTAGTGTACCGAACACCGGGGAGCTGTTTTTT. Translated: CASVPNTGELFF.